This TCR beta chain was recovered during a study of shared clonotypes between healthy human individuals. With ten immunoSEQ deep assay plates, unsorted PBMC DNA underwent sequencing. Sequencing was performed with immunoSEQ multiplex PCR; in TCRdb, only in-frame clones are kept and a portion is missing. Of about 530,000 clones detected, over 60% appear once; the ten largest clones hold roughly an eighth. After removal of 4 bases from V and 2 bases from J, the junction contained 4 bases not matched to a gene. CDR3 length: 16 residues. Germline CDR1 and CDR2: SGHAT and FQNNGV. The sequence came from a middle-aged woman in good health. Some clones in this sample may be carry-over from other donors' samples. The sequenced sample was PBMCs. The rearrangement uses TRBV11-2 and TRBJ2-3; 12 bases match TRBD1. CDR3 residues: CASSWDRGRLTDTQYF. In DNA form, the CDR3 reads TGTGCCAGCAGCTGGGACAGGGGGCGACTCACAGATACGCAGTATTTT.